The entry below describes one T cell receptor beta chain. This entry comes from a study of blood T cell repertoires in COVID-19. Study details: Samples of COVID-19 (acute and convalescent) were obtained from the United States, Italy and Spain.

Source study methods: For nucleated cells, counts were estimated from reference gene primer amplification. Data came from immunoSEQ multiplex PCR; TCRdb stores just in-frame clones and leaves some out. D and trimming were read from the DNA, whereas the V and J calls and clone size are those reported in that table. The sample lists approximately 250,000 clones; around 87% were seen once. The length of the CDR3 is 13 residues. V lost 6 bases and J lost 4, with 9 bases in between. The rearrangement uses TRBV12-3 or TRBV12-4 and TRBJ2-2, with no clear D. The clonotype was recovered from a woman aged 55-69 years with COVID-19, enrolled during active disease. Sequenced material: peripheral blood. The CDR3 DNA reads as TGTGCCAGCAGCCTGACAAGCACCGGGGAGCTGTTTTTT. It encodes CASSLTSTGELFF.